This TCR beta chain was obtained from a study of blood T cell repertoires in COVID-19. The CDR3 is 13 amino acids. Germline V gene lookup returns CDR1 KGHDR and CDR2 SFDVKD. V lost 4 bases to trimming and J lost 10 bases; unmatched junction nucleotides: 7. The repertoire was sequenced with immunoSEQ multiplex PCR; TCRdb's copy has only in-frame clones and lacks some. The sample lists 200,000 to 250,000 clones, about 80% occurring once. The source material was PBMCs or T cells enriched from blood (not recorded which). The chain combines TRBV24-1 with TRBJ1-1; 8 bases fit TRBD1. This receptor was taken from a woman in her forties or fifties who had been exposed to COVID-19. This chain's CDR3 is CATSETTGDTAFF. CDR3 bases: TGTGCCACCAGTGAGACGACAGGGGATACAGCTTTCTTT.